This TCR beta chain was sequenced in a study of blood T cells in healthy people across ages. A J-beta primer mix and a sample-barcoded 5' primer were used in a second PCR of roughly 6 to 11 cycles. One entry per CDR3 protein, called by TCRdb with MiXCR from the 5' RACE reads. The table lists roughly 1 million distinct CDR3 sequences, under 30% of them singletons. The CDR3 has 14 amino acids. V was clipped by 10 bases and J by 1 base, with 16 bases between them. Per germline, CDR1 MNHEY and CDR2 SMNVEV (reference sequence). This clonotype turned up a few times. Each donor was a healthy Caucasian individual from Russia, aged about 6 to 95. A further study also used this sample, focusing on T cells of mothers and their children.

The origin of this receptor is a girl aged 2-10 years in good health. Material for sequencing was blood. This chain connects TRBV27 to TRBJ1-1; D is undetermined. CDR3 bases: TGTGCCAACCTCCCCCCCCGTACGAACACTGAAGCTTTCTTT. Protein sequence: CANLPPRTNTEAFF.